The entry below gives a single T cell receptor (beta chain) sequence along with its context. What it binds is unknown. Given a much more abundant clone one base away, this may be a read error. TCRdb called the 5' RACE reads again in MiXCR, with one record for every CDR3 protein. The data contain tens of thousands of distinct CDR3 sequences, 3.4% of them singletons. This record comes from a study of neurological immune-mediated disorders. Broader study findings: Private repertoires in all groups were suggested by the finding that expanded clones across subjects shared no CDR3 amino acid sequences. Patients with HTLV-1-associated myelopathy showed the most TCR clonal expansion. Those with multiple sclerosis showed the least, falling below healthy controls.

This clonotype originated in a man between 35 and 55 years old with multiple sclerosis. The specimen sequenced was PBMCs.

The CDR3 spells CSASLLGAGKTIYF. In nucleotides, the CDR3 is TGCAGTGCTAGTTTGTTGGGGGCTGGAAAAACCATATATTTT. The genes are TRBV20-1 and TRBJ1-3; tentative D call: TRBD1 (6 bases). The CDR3 is made up of 14 amino acids. Per the germline V gene, CDR1 is DFQATT and CDR2 is SNEGSKA (reference sequence).